This T cell receptor (beta chain) stems from a study of beta chain features in type 1 diabetes. Study background: What patients shared with healthy donors was a similar profile of age, gender and cell yields.

Post-sort purity exceeded 95% for all sorted populations. Study-wide results and caveats: Type 1 diabetes patients showed a moderate but significant shortening of TCRB CDR3s in all four CD4+ subsets. At VDJ recombination sites, type 1 diabetes patients had fewer insertions and more deleted nucleotides. Cells with high TCR expression could be over-represented when cDNA is sequenced.

Remarks on this clone: Antigen unknown.

The germline V and J ends were trimmed by 7 bases and 12 bases, with 16 bases remaining between them. This CDR3 has 12 residues. Germline V lookup: CDR1 SGHTA, CDR2 FQGNSA. The investigators reverse transcribed all of the isolated RNA, so they sequenced expressed TCRB transcripts. Sequencing used immunoSEQ multiplex PCR; TCRdb keeps in-frame clones, though not all of them. The sample contains 550,000 to 850,000 clones, 10% to 15% of which appear only once. This TCR was sampled from a young man with type 1 diabetes. Sequenced sample: naive CD4+ T cells from blood. The V call is TRBV7-2, the J call TRBJ2-1; D ambiguous. CDR3 protein: CASTDHMNPQFF. The CDR3 DNA reads TGTGCCAGCACCGACCACATGAATCCGCAGTTCTTC.